This passage covers 3 T cell receptor beta chains from one sample sequenced in a study of cytomegalovirus exposure and HLA in healthy donors (TCRdb year 2017). Library generation was performed with the immunoSEQ multiplex PCR assay. A mixture of 60 forward primers for TCR Vbeta segments and 13 reverse primers for TCR Jbeta segments was used in the multiplex PCR. Not all clones reach the TCRdb copy of this immuneACCESS table, which keeps in-frame sequences only. Checked studies attribute under half of the gap to unresolved V genes and leave the rest unexplained. This sample is represented by over 120,000 clones; over 65% of them were singletons. The ten largest clones take up 2.5% to 3.5% of the sample. Specimen: PBMCs. The receptors originated from a female donor in good health and CMV-seronegative.

V usage is TRBV4-2 and J usage is TRBJ2-2, with 8 bases fitting TRBD1. With V trimmed by 0 bases and J by 1 base, 10 bases remained unmatched. This CDR3 spans 19 amino acids. Germline V CDR1 and CDR2: LGHNA, YNFKEQ. The CDR3 is CASSQDFGAGTGNTGELFF. Here the CDR3 DNA reads TGTGCCAGCAGCCAAGATTTTGGGGCCGGGACAGGGAACACCGGGGAGCTGTTTTTT.

A note on this clone: It is unclear where the CDR3 begins or ends on the DNA, so no DNA is shown, and the CDR3 is as TCRdb lists it. V and J are TRBV6-6 and TRBJ1-1; TRBD1 is the table's D call, not checked against the DNA. CDR1 and CDR2 (germline): MNHNY, SVGAGI (reference sequence). The CDR3 is made up of 14 amino acids, end residues included. CDR3 in amino acids: CASSQVGQGAQASF.

This clone was detected once. This sequence joins TRBV19 and TRBJ1-3, with D possibly TRBD1 on 5 matching bases. The CDR3 is made up of 14 amino acids. Trimming took 3 bases from V and 3 from J, leaving 9 bases between them. The V gene's germline CDR1 is LNHDA and CDR2 SQIVND (reference sequence). CDR3 sequence: CASSITGVGNTIYF. The CDR3 bases are TGTGCCAGTAGTATTACAGGAGTTGGAAACACCATATATTTT.